This T cell receptor beta chain originates from a study of CD8 T cells in ankylosing spondylitis (dated by TCRdb to 2015 to 2018). For context, the study as a whole: The study profiled T cell receptor beta repertoires in healthy donors and ankylosing spondylitis patients to find disease-linked TCR variants. Peripheral blood was sampled, and synovial fluid was additionally collected from ankylosing spondylitis patients. In total, the full study cohort was made up of approximately 99 healthy donors and approximately 24 ankylosing spondylitis patients. General findings and caveats noted by the study authors: Significant enrichment of the disease-linked clones was reported in matched synovial fluid samples from ankylosing spondylitis patients. Blood from ankylosing spondylitis patients appeared to be characterized by a TCR beta motif composed of roughly 8 highly homologous amino acid variants. Some TCR beta motif variants had previously been reported in synovial fluid and blood of reactive arthritis patients, which suggested common disease-initiation mechanisms. In peripheral blood, the disease-linked clones were found at relatively low frequencies and had a CD8+ phenotype.

This sample was sequenced with an Illumina HiSeq 2500. TCR beta libraries were prepared by quantitative 5'-RACE with molecular barcodes. As for the original processing: A new computational method, built on a probabilistic model of VDJ rearrangement, was used to identify disease-linked TCR variants. The raw public data were reprocessed by TCRdb itself: fastp quality trimming at Q25, MiXCR clonotype calling, in-frame beta chains only. CDR3 protein sequences are deduplicated, and each keeps its most common genes and DNA. These V and J calls derive from TCRdb rather than the authors' analysis. In this sample the table shows 150,000 to 200,000 distinct CDR3 sequences, approximately 12% of which occur a single time. The ten largest account for 11% of the sample. Comments on this clonotype: Its binding antigen is unknown. No base-level quality is on record; no much larger clone is a single base apart.

Trimming at the junction amounts to 7 bases on V and 4 bases on J, and the germline ends lie 8 bases apart. The germline V gene sets CDR1 to SGHAT and CDR2 to FQNNGV. The CDR3 has 12 amino acids, counting the end cysteine and phenylalanine. Only the CDR3 DNA is retained, 36 bases long and in frame from the first base. Sequenced sample: blood, either unsorted or a sorted T cell fraction (not recorded which). This chain joins TRBV11-2 to TRBJ2-1; the D gene lacks a confident call. This receptor was taken from a female donor with ankylosing spondylitis or in good health (not recorded which). Here is the DNA: TGTGCCAGCAACAAGGGTTACAATGAGCAGTTCTTC. Protein translation: CASNKGYNEQFF.